Below, 14 T cell receptor beta chains from the same sample are listed, as sequenced in a study of cytotoxic CD8 clonotypes in ibrutinib-treated CLL. Only in-frame clones appear in the TCRdb table, and some are missing; sequencing was by immunoSEQ multiplex PCR. The table shows some 150,000 clones, with 70% to 80% occurring only once. The starting material was PBMCs, obtained after 12 months of ibrutinib treatment. Receptors originate from a human donor with chronic lymphocytic leukemia.

V and J are TRBV7-6 and TRBJ2-7; 7 nucleotides agree with TRBD2. Germline CDR1 reads SGHVS; CDR2 reads FNYEAQ. This CDR3 is 14 amino acids long. Trimming took 1 base from V and 5 from J; bases not matched to a gene: 5. The CDR3 bases are TGTGCCAGCAGCTTAGGCGGGAGTCCCCACGAGCAGTACTTC. Translation: CASSLGGSPHEQYF.

The chain uses TRBV10-2 and TRBJ2-7; TRBD1 aligns across 8 bases. This CDR3 is 18 amino acids long. Germline assignment: CDR1 WSHSY and CDR2 SAAADI. The V segment lost 0 bases and the J segment 5 bases; nucleotides outside the gene matches: 15. CDR3: CASSESSRQGRFFDEQYF. As DNA, the CDR3 is TGCGCCAGCAGTGAGTCTAGCCGACAGGGGAGATTCTTTGACGAGCAGTACTTC.

The CDR3 loop is CASSELARPYEQYF. DNA of the CDR3: TGTGCCAGCAGTGAATTGGCGCGGCCCTACGAGCAGTACTTC. The V and J genes are TRBV25-1 and TRBJ2-7; D is ambiguous. This CDR3 has 14 amino acids. Trimming took 1 base from V and 2 from J, leaving 9 bases between them. The germline CDR1 and CDR2 sequences are MGHDK and SYGVNS.

V and J are TRBV11-3 and TRBJ2-7; D assignment may be TRBD1 or TRBD2 (5 bases each). V dropped 5 bases and J dropped 5 bases, with 16 bases sitting between them. CDR3 length equals 14 residues. Germline lookup yields CDR1 SGHNT and CDR2 YENEEA. The CDR3 nucleotides read TGTGCCAGCAGCGGCCGGGGCCCGAAGGACGAGCAGTACTTC. Translation: CASSGRGPKDEQYF. The full variable domain, completed using reference TRBV11-3 and TRBJ2-7, is EAGVVQSPRYKIIEKKQPVAFWCNPISGHNTLYWYLQNLGQGPELLIRYENEEAVDDSQLPKDRFSAERLKGVDSTLKIQPAELGDSAVYLCASSGRGPKDEQYFGPGTRLTVT.

V is TRBV7-2 and J is TRBJ1-1; tentative D call: TRBD1 (5 bases). Between the trimmed V and J ends, which lost 5 bases and 4 bases, there was a span of 26 bases. Germline-derived CDR1 and CDR2 are SGHTA and FQGNSA. The CDR3 runs 18 residues. As DNA, the CDR3 is TGTGCCAGCAGCCCCACTCGCCGGCGGAGGACATCGGGCACTGAAGCTTTCTTT. Translation gives CASSPTRRRRTSGTEAFF.

V usage is TRBV7-2 and J usage is TRBJ2-2; the D gene is possibly TRBD1 (6 bases). V was pared by 3 bases and J by 6 bases, with 14 bases between. Germline V gives CDR1 SGHTA, CDR2 FQGNSA. This CDR3 contains 15 residues. The CDR3 is CASSFGTLGPGELFF. Written as DNA, the CDR3 is TGTGCCAGCAGCTTCGGGACACTCGGCCCCGGGGAGCTGTTTTTT. Supplemented by reference TRBV7-2 and TRBJ2-2, the full variable domain reads GAGVSQSPSNKVTEKGKDVELRCDPISGHTALYWYRQSLGQGLEFLIYFQGNSAPDKSGLPSDRFSAERTGGSVSTLTIQRTQQEDSAVYLCASSFGTLGPGELFFGEGSRLTVL.

This sequence joins TRBV15 and TRBJ2-7; perhaps TRBD1 as D (5 bases). V lost 3 bases, J lost 3 bases, and 15 bases lay in between. This CDR3 contains 15 residues. CDR1 is LNHNV, CDR2 YYDKDF, per germline (reference sequence). The CDR3 region is CATSRVDRINYEQYF. The CDR3 DNA sequence: TGTGCCACCAGCAGGGTCGACAGAATAAACTACGAGCAGTACTTC. Drawing the rest from reference TRBV15 and TRBJ2-7, the complete variable domain is DAMVIQNPRYQVTQFGKPVTLSCSQTLNHNVMYWYQQKSSQAPKLLFHYYDKDFNNEADTPDNFQSRRPNTSFCFLDIRSPGLGDTAMYLCATSRVDRINYEQYFGPGTRLTVT.

The chain joins TRBV19 to TRBJ1-5; a possible D gene is TRBD1 (5 bases). Germline values: CDR1 LNHDA, CDR2 SQIVND (reference sequence). The CDR3 spans 13 residues. Trimming took off 3 bases at V and 7 bases at J, with 10 bases between the two ends. The CDR3 here is CASSIGAFQPQHF. The CDR3 DNA reads TGTGCCAGTAGTATCGGGGCTTTCCAGCCCCAGCATTTT.

The chain is built from TRBV5-4 and TRBJ2-5; D is unclear. The CDR3 consists of 14 residues. V was shortened by 1 base and J by 4 bases, with 11 bases between the two germline ends. The V gene's germline CDR1 is SGHNT and CDR2 YYREEE (reference sequence). CDR3 in amino acids: CASSLSSYAETQYF. As DNA, the CDR3 is TGTGCCAGCAGCTTGTCGTCCTACGCAGAGACCCAGTACTTC. Combining the CDR3 with reference TRBV5-4 and TRBJ2-5 gives the whole variable domain ETGVTQSPTHLIKTRGQQVTLRCSSQSGHNTVSWYQQALGQGPQFIFQYYREEENGRGNFPPRFSGLQFPNYSSELNVNALELDDSALYLCASSLSSYAETQYFGPGTRLLVL.

The V gene is TRBV6-5, the J gene TRBJ2-7, with D possibly being TRBD1 (6 bases). This CDR3 contains 15 residues. Per germline, CDR1 MNHEY and CDR2 SVGAGI. V lost 6 bases, J lost 4 bases, and 19 bases lay in between. This CDR3 is CASRPRGMVAYEQYF. DNA for the CDR3: TGTGCCAGCAGACCCAGGGGAATGGTTGCTTACGAGCAGTACTTC.

This sequence joins TRBV7-3 and TRBJ2-1; 12 bases agree with TRBD2. V dropped 6 bases and J dropped 4; count of bases not matched to a gene: 4. From germline, CDR1 is SGHTA and CDR2 FQGTGA. CDR3 length equals 15 residues. The chain's CDR3 is CASSRGLAGYNEQFF. Here the CDR3 DNA reads TGTGCCAGCAGTCGGGGACTAGCGGGTTACAATGAGCAGTTCTTC.

The chain has TRBV19 and TRBJ2-1, with 7 positions matching TRBD2. Losses at the gene ends were 5 bases for V and 4 bases for J; bases not matched to a gene: 5. The CDR3 is made up of 14 amino acids. From germline, CDR1 is LNHDA and CDR2 SQIVND (reference sequence). Written as DNA, the CDR3 is TGTGCCAGTAGTGTCCTTAGCGGGTACAATGAGCAGTTCTTC. Translation gives CASSVLSGYNEQFF.

The V call is TRBV30, the J call TRBJ2-7, with 7 bases that match TRBD2. J gave up 6 bases and V 0 bases, and 5 bases lay outside the gene matches. Per germline, CDR1 GTSNPN and CDR2 SVGIG (reference sequence). This CDR3 is built from 13 residues. The DNA of the CDR3 is TGTGCCTGGAGTGTAGGGACTACGGTCGAGCAGTACTTC. Amino acids: CAWSVGTTVEQYF. The full variable domain, its missing parts supplied by reference TRBV30 and TRBJ2-7, is SQTIHQWPATLVQPVGSPLSLECTVEGTSNPNLYWYRQAAGRGLQLLFYSVGIGQISSEVPQNLSASRPQDRQFILSSKKLLLSDSGFYLCAWSVGTTVEQYFGPGTRLTVT.

This clone came up a few times. V and J are TRBV28 and TRBJ2-3; the D is unclear. V shed 1 base and J shed 6 bases, with 5 bases lying between them. The CDR3 is 12 amino acids. The germline V gene has CDR1 MDHEN and CDR2 SYDVKM. The CDR3 loop is CASSLFGDTQYF. The CDR3 DNA follows: TGTGCCAGCAGTTTATTCGGGGATACGCAGTATTTT.